This TCR beta chain was identified during a study of cytomegalovirus exposure and HLA in healthy donors. Germline lookup yields CDR1 MNHEY and CDR2 SVGAGI. Deletions cut 0 bases from V and 0 bases from J, with 8 bases between. This CDR3 region has 15 residues. Profiled with immunoSEQ multiplex PCR; TCRdb holds only in-frame clones, not every one. The sample includes 97,000 or so clones, approximately 94% seen only once; the top ten take roughly 0.89%. The TCR was taken from a woman aged 18-35 years in good health and CMV-seronegative. The chain carries TRBV6-5 and TRBJ1-2; D is unclear. Sequenced sample: PBMCs. Here the CDR3 DNA reads TGTGCCAGCAGTTACTCTGTTATAGCTAACTATGGCTACACCTTC. Translating it yields CASSYSVIANYGYTF.